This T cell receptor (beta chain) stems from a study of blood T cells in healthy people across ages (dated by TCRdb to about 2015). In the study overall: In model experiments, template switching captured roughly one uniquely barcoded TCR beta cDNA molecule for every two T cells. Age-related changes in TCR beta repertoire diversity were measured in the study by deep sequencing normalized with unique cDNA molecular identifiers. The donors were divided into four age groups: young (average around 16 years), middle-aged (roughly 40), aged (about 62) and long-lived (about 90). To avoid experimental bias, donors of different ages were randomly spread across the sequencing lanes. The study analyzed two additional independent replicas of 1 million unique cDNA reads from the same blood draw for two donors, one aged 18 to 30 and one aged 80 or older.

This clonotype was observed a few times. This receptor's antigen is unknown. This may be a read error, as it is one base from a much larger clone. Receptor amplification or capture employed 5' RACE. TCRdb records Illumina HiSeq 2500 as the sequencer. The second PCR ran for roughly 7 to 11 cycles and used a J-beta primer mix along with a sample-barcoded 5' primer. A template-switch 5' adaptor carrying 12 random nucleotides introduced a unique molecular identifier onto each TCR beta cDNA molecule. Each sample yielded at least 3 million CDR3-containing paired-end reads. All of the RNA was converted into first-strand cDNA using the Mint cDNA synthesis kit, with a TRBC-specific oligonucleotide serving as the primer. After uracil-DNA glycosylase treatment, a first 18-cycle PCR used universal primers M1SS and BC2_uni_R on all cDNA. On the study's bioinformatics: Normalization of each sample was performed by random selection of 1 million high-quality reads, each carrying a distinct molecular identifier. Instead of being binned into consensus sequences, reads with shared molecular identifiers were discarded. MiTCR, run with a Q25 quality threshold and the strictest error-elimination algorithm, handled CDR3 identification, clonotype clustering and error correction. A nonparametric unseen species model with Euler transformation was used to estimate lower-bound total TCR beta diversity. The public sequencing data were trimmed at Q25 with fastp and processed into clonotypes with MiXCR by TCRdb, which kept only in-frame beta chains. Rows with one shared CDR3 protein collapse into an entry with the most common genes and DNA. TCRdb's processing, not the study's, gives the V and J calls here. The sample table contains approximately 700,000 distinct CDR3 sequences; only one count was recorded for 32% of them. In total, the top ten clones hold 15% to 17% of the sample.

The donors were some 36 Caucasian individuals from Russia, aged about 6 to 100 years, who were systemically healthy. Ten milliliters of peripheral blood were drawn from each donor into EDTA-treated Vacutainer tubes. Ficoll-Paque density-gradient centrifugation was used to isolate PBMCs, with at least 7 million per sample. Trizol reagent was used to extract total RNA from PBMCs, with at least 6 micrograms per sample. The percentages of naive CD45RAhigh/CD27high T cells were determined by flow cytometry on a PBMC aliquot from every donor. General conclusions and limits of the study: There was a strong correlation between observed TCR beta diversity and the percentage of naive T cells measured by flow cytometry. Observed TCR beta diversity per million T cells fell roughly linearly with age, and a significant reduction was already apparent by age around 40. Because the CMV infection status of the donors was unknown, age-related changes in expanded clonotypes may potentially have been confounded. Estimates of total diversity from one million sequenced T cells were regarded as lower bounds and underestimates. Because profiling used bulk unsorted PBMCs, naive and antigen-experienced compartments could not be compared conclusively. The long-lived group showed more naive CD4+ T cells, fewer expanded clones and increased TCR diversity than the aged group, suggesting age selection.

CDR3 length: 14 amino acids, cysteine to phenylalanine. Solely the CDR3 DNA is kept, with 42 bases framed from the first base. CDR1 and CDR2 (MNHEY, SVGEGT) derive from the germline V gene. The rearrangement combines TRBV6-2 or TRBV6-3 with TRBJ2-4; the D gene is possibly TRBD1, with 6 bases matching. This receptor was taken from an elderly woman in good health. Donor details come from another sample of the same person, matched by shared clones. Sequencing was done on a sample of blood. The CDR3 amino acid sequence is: CASSLSRGRNILYF. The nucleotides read TGTGCCAGCAGCCTCTCCAGGGGAAGGAACATTCTGTACTTC.